The clone carrying this T cell receptor (beta chain) was detected only a few times. The antigen is not known. CDR1 MNHNY and CDR2 SVGAGI come from the germline V gene (reference sequence). The CDR3 sequence is 12 residues long. V dropped 2 bases and J dropped 4 bases, with 3 bases sitting between them. These data come from a study of CD8+ T cells in alopecia areata. About the study: Patients remained on tofacitinib for 6 to 18 months and then went 6 months without it.

Whole-study results and caveats: It was lesional scalp, especially alopecia totalis/universalis, that showed higher clonality than normal scalp.

Treatment described: oral pan-JAK inhibitor, 5-10 mg twice daily. It was from alopecia areata patients that lesional scalp punch biopsies and peripheral blood were collected. RNA extraction was followed by reverse transcription into cDNA, which acted as the sequencing template. Measured with immunoSEQ multiplex PCR; TCRdb has only the in-frame clones, and not every one. The sample has about 260,000 clones, approximately 60% seen once. This chain links TRBV6-6 with TRBJ1-5; unclear D gene. This sequence was found in a human donor with alopecia areata. The sequences come from CD4+ T cells sorted from blood, collected between weeks 51 and 54, from a patient treated with tofacitinib. CDR3 residues: CASSYRNQPQHF. In DNA form, the CDR3 reads TGTGCCAGCAGTTACAGAAATCAGCCCCAGCATTTT.